Presented here are 21 T cell receptor beta chains from one specimen sequenced in a study of CD8 T cells in Susac syndrome. A quantity of roughly 0.5 to 1 ug RNA underwent reverse transcription using random hexamers. Using its own MiXCR run on the immunoSEQ multiplex PCR reads, TCRdb lists one record per CDR3 protein. Here the sample spans about 100,000 distinct CDR3 sequences, approximately 95% being singletons. The sequenced sample consisted of CD8+ T cells from PBMCs. The receptors come from a human donor with Susac syndrome.

The J gene is TRBJ1-2, the V gene TRBV5-4; maybe TRBD1 (5 bases). Germline V gene data show CDR1 as SGHNT and CDR2 as YYREEE (reference sequence). The CDR3 has 13 residues. V dropped 9 bases and J dropped 4 bases, with 16 bases sitting between them. The CDR3 DNA sequence: TGTGCCACCGTTGTGGGGGGGGGCTATGGCTACACCTTC. Translation gives CATVVGGGYGYTF.

This clonotype was observed a single time. J is TRBJ2-5 and V is TRBV7-3; the D gene could be TRBD1 or TRBD2 (5 bases each). The CDR3 consists of 14 residues. V lost 5 bases, J lost 4 bases, and 14 bases lay in between. Germline CDR1 and CDR2: SGHTA and FQGTGA. The CDR3 protein is CASSGGGEGETQYF. The CDR3 DNA is TGTGCCAGCAGCGGGGGTGGGGAAGGAGAGACCCAGTACTTC.

V and J are TRBV20-1 and TRBJ1-5; D possibly corresponds to TRBD1 (5 bases). Trimming removed 3 bases from V and 0 bases from J, with 9 bases in between. CDR3 length: 14 residues. Germline loops: CDR1 DFQATT, CDR2 SNEGSKA (reference sequence). The CDR3 sequence is CSARPGPSNQPQHF. The CDR3 bases are TGCAGTGCTAGGCCGGGGCCTAGCAATCAGCCCCAGCATTTT.

This sequence joins TRBV3-1 and TRBJ2-5; D is ambiguous. Per the germline V gene, CDR1 is LGHDT and CDR2 is YNNKEL (reference sequence). The CDR3 length is 15 residues. Trimming removed 0 bases from V and 4 bases from J, with 12 bases in between. Here the CDR3 DNA reads TGTGCCAGCAGCCAAGATGTCCCAGCGAGAGAGACCCAGTACTTC. Amino acid sequence: CASSQDVPARETQYF.

The rearrangement joins TRBV29-1 to TRBJ1-1, with 10 bases identical to TRBD1. The CDR3 is 12 amino acids. Germline assignment: CDR1 SQVTM and CDR2 ANQGSEA. The junction had 6 bases not matched to a gene; V was cut back by 6 bases and J by 8 bases. The DNA for the CDR3 is TGCAGCGTGAGACAGGGGGCAGGGGAAGCTTTCTTT. This codes for CSVRQGAGEAFF. The full variable domain, its missing parts supplied by reference TRBV29-1 and TRBJ1-1, is SAVISQKPSRDICQRGTSLTIQCQVDSQVTMMFWYRQQPGQSLTLIATANQGSEATYESGFVIDKFPISRPNLTFSTLTVSNMSPEDSSIYLCSVRQGAGEAFFGQGTRLTVV.

The rearrangement uses TRBV2 and TRBJ1-1; possibly TRBD1 for D (5 bases). Trimming removed 6 bases from V and 5 bases from J, with 19 bases in between. Germline-derived CDR1 and CDR2 are SNHLY and FYNNEI. The CDR3 runs 15 residues. The CDR3 region is CASRGDRLGRTEAFF. In DNA, the CDR3 is TGTGCCAGCAGGGGAGACAGACTTGGGCGAACTGAAGCTTTCTTT.

Only one count was recorded for this clonotype. This chain connects TRBV7-9 to TRBJ2-7, with 11 bases fitting TRBD2. The CDR3 is 15 residues long. The V gene end was trimmed by 6 bases and the J gene end by 0 bases; junction bases not matched to a gene: 4. Germline CDR1 is SEHNR and CDR2 is FQNEAQ (reference sequence). The CDR3 region has the DNA TGTGCCAGCAGTTCACTAGCGGGGGACTCCTACGAGCAGTACTTC. Translated, it gives CASSSLAGDSYEQYF.

The chain links TRBV20-1 to TRBJ1-1, with D perhaps matching TRBD1 (6 bases). Germline V gene data show CDR1 as DFQATT and CDR2 as SNEGSKA (reference sequence). This CDR3 contains 13 residues. The V and J ends lost 4 bases and 4 bases respectively, with 13 bases between them. The CDR3 sequence is CSAIWGRGTEAFF. For the CDR3, the DNA is TGCAGTGCTATCTGGGGGCGCGGCACTGAAGCTTTCTTT.

This chain connects TRBV3-1 to TRBJ2-1, with D perhaps given as TRBD1 or TRBD2 (6 bases each). With 4 bases removed from V and 4 bases from J, the gap between germline ends came to 17 bases. This CDR3 comprises 16 residues. Germline lookup yields CDR1 LGHDT and CDR2 YNNKEL (reference sequence). CDR3 sequence reads: CASSRWGASEYNEQFF. DNA of the CDR3: TGTGCCAGCAGCCGGTGGGGGGCGTCGGAGTACAATGAGCAGTTCTTC.

This chain connects TRBV6-5 to TRBJ2-6, with D uncertain. Germline CDR1 MNHEY, CDR2 SVGAGI. The CDR3 loop spans 15 amino acids. The ends were cut back, 2 bases at V and 4 bases at J, with 9 bases in the middle. CDR3: CASSYSEAGANVLTF. The CDR3 DNA reads as TGTGCCAGCAGTTACAGTGAGGCCGGGGCCAACGTCCTGACTTTC.

The chain combines TRBV29-1 with TRBJ2-1; 7 nucleotides align to TRBD2. Germline CDR1 reads SQVTM; CDR2 reads ANQGSEA. This CDR3 spans 14 amino acids. Trimming at V came to 7 bases and at J to 8 bases, leaving 14 bases not matched to a gene. This CDR3 is CSAGWDYSSDEQFF. The CDR3 DNA sequence: TGCAGCGCCGGGTGGGACTACTCTAGTGATGAGCAGTTCTTC.

This clonotype was counted once. The chain recombines TRBV3-1 with TRBJ2-7; D gene uncertain. Germline V gene sequence: CDR1 LGHDT, CDR2 YNNKEL (reference sequence). The CDR3 loop spans 14 amino acids. The germline V and J ends were trimmed by 5 bases and 3 bases, with 14 bases remaining between them. The CDR3 DNA reads TGTGCCAGCAGCTTTAGAAAATGGGGCTACGAGCAGTACTTC. This gives the protein CASSFRKWGYEQYF.

The genes are TRBV7-9 and TRBJ2-7; possible D gene TRBD1, 6 bases. V shed 4 bases and J shed 3 bases, with 19 bases lying between them. The CDR3 runs 16 residues. The germline gives CDR1 SEHNR, CDR2 FQNEAQ (reference sequence). CDR3 loop: CASSSPPPGASYEQYF. CDR3 nucleotides: TGTGCCAGCAGCTCCCCTCCCCCAGGGGCGAGCTACGAGCAGTACTTC.

This chain connects TRBV4-1 to TRBJ2-5; the match to TRBD2 covers 7 bases. This CDR3 has 15 residues. Germline CDR1 reads MGHRA; CDR2 reads YSYEKL. V was pared by 2 bases and J by 2 bases, with 5 bases of the junction left unmatched. The CDR3 here is CASSQTGGGQETQYF. In DNA form, the CDR3 reads TGCGCCAGCAGCCAAACGGGGGGAGGTCAAGAGACCCAGTACTTC.

The CDR3 coding sequence is TGTGCCAGTAGTATGAGGGGAACTAGTGGGATCCATGAGCAGTTCTTC. It is translated as CASSMRGTSGIHEQFF. The V gene is TRBV19, the J gene TRBJ2-1; D might be TRBD1 or TRBD2, each matching 5 bases. This CDR3 has 16 amino acids. CDR1 is LNHDA and CDR2 is SQIVND in the germline V gene (reference sequence). Trimming pared 3 bases from V and 8 bases from J, leaving 20 bases between.

The chain joins TRBV9 to TRBJ2-3; tentative D call: TRBD2 (5 bases). V lost 0 bases to trimming and J lost 1 base, with 18 bases between them. CDR1 SGDLS and CDR2 YYNGEE come from the germline V gene. The CDR3 sequence is 18 residues long. The CDR3 sequence is CASSVGAGVGRGTDTQYF. The CDR3 DNA reads as TGTGCCAGCAGCGTAGGGGCCGGGGTGGGTCGCGGCACAGATACGCAGTATTTT.

The rearrangement uses TRBV20-1 and TRBJ1-2; D is undetermined. Trimming took off 6 bases at V and 4 bases at J, with 9 bases between the two ends. Germline V gives CDR1 DFQATT, CDR2 SNEGSKA (reference sequence). The CDR3 extends over 11 amino acids. CDR3 residues: CSAGQTYGYTF. In DNA, the CDR3 is TGCAGTGCCGGGCAGACCTATGGCTACACCTTC.

The V call is TRBV5-1, the J call TRBJ2-1; D tentatively fits TRBD1 or TRBD2 (5 bases each). V gave up 1 base and J gave up 6 bases, with 8 bases separating them. The germline V gene encodes CDR1 SGHRS and CDR2 YFSETQ. The CDR3 spans 13 residues. The CDR3 sequence is CASSLSGGNEQFF. CDR3 nucleotide sequence: TGCGCCAGCAGCTTGAGTGGGGGCAATGAGCAGTTCTTC.

V and J are TRBV9 and TRBJ2-1, with TRBD2 as a possible D gene (5 bases). V lost 0 bases and J 6 bases, leaving 7 bases between the germline ends. The length of the CDR3 is 13 residues. CDR1 and CDR2 from the germline V gene are SGDLS and YYNGEE. The CDR3: CASSVGGLNEQFF. DNA of the CDR3: TGTGCCAGCAGCGTAGGAGGGCTCAATGAGCAGTTCTTC.

The chain recombines TRBV6-6 with TRBJ1-6, with D tentatively TRBD1 (6 bases). Germline assignment: CDR1 MNHNY and CDR2 SVGAGI (reference sequence). The length of the CDR3 is 15 residues. V gave up 1 base and J gave up 7 bases, with 11 bases separating them. This CDR3 reads CASSYYAGENSPLHF. CDR3 coding DNA: TGTGCCAGCAGTTACTATGCAGGGGAAAATTCACCCCTCCACTTT.

The chain uses TRBV6-5 and TRBJ2-1, with a possible D match to TRBD2 (6 bases). Trimming shortened V by 2 bases and J by 0 bases, and 8 bases separated the two germline ends. CDR1 is MNHEY, CDR2 SVGAGI, per germline. CDR3 length: 15 amino acids. CDR3: CASSYGGNSYNEQFF. Written as DNA, the CDR3 is TGTGCCAGCAGTTACGGCGGGAACTCCTACAATGAGCAGTTCTTC.